This T cell receptor (beta chain) stems from a study of blood T cells in healthy people across ages. Study-wide points: Donor CMV status was unknown, possibly confounding expanded clonotype changes.

Next came a second PCR, run for about 6 to 11 cycles, which used a sample-barcoded 5' primer along with a J-beta primer mix. Every molecule of cDNA carried a tag from a template-switch adaptor with 12 random nucleotides. TCRdb re-analysed the 5' RACE reads in MiXCR, keeping a single row per CDR3 protein. The sample lists approximately 1.5 million distinct CDR3 sequences; 34% were seen once. The CDR3 is 14 residues long. V lost 6 bases and J lost 4; bases outside the gene matches: 9. Germline CDR1 MNHEY, CDR2 SMNVEV (reference sequence). This clonotype was seen many times. The antigen is undetermined. The V call is TRBV27, the J call TRBJ2-7, with 7 bases lining up with TRBD1. Sequenced: blood. The sequence derives from a woman aged 25 to 45 in good health. The chain's CDR3 is CASSPGQALYEQYF. The CDR3 bases are TGTGCCAGCAGCCCAGGACAGGCTCTGTACGAGCAGTACTTC.